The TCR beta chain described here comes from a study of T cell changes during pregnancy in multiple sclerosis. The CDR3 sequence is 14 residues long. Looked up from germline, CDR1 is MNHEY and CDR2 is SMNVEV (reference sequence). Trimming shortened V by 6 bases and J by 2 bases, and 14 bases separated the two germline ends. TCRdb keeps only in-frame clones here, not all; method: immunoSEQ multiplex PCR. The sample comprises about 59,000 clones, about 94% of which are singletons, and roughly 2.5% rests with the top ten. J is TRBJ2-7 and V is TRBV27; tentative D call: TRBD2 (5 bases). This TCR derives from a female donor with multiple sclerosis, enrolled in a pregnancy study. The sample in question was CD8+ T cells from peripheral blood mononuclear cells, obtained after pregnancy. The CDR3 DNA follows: TGTGCCAGCAGCACTGGCCGGGGTCCCTACGAGCAGTACTTC. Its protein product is CASSTGRGPYEQYF.